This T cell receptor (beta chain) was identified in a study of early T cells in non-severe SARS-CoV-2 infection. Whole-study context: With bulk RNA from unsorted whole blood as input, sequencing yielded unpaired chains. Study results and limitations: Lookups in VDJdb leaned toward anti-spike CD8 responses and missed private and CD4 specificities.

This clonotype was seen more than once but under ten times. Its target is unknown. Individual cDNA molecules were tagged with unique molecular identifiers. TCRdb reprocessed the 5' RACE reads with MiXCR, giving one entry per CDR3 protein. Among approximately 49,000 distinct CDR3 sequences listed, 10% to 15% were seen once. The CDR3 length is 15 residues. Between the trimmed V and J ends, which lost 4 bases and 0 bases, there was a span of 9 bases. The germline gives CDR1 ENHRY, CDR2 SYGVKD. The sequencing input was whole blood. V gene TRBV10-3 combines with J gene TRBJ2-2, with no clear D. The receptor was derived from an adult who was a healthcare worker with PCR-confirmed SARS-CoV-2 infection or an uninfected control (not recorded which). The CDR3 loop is CAISGLPANTGELFF. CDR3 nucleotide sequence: TGTGCCATCAGTGGCCTGCCTGCGAACACCGGGGAGCTGTTTTTT.